Below, 18 T cell receptor beta chains from the same sample are listed, as sequenced in a study of T cells after yellow fever vaccination. TCRdb analysed the 5' RACE reads with MiXCR anew, one entry per CDR3 protein. The table records roughly 340,000 distinct CDR3 sequences, about 8.7% of them present only once. Here the sequenced sample was PBMCs, taken on the day of the first yellow fever vaccination. All receptors derive from a man between 18 and 29 years old who received the YFV17D yellow fever vaccine.

The rearrangement joins TRBV5-1 to TRBJ2-3, with D maybe TRBD2 (5 bases). V lost 3 bases and J 0 bases, leaving 14 bases between the germline ends. The CDR3 has 16 amino acids. Germline V gene data show CDR1 as SGHRS and CDR2 as YFSETQ. The CDR3 sequence: CASSSRPSGSTDTQYF. The CDR3 nucleotides read TGCGCCAGCAGCTCGCGGCCCTCGGGGAGCACAGATACGCAGTATTTT.

This clonotype showed up many times. The chain joins TRBV7-2 to TRBJ2-7, with TRBD1 identical over 9 bases. V shed 4 bases, J shed 6 bases, and the junction held 4 bases outside the gene matches. Germline V lookup: CDR1 SGHTA, CDR2 FQGNSA. The CDR3 totals 13 residues. The CDR3 loop reads CASSSRTGVEQYF. In nucleotides, the CDR3 is TGTGCCAGCAGCTCACGGACAGGGGTCGAGCAGTACTTC.

This clonotype was seen ten or more times. This rearrangement joins TRBV18 to TRBJ2-1; no clear D gene. Deletions cut 2 bases from V and 5 bases from J, with 7 bases between. Germline V CDR1 and CDR2: KGHSH, LQKENI. CDR3 length equals 13 residues. The CDR3 loop is CASSPLQDNEQFF. The CDR3 coding sequence is TGTGCCAGCTCACCATTGCAGGACAATGAGCAGTTCTTC.

This clonotype has a handful of counts. This chain joins TRBV5-1 and TRBJ2-3; the match to TRBD2 covers 7 bases. In germline, CDR1 is SGHRS, CDR2 YFSETQ. The length of the CDR3 is 15 residues. Trimming cost V 3 bases and J 3 bases; bases outside gene matches: 7. CDR3 in amino acids: CASSWRQGGTDTQYF. The CDR3 coding sequence is TGCGCCAGCAGCTGGAGGCAGGGAGGGACAGATACGCAGTATTTT.

The rearrangement joins TRBV5-6 to TRBJ1-2; 7 nucleotides align to TRBD1. The CDR3 covers 15 residues. Germline trimming cut 1 base from V and 6 bases from J; bases unmatched to any gene: 9. Germline loops: CDR1 SGHDT, CDR2 YYEEEE. CDR3 nucleotide sequence: TGTGCCAGCAGCTTGTCCGACGCCAGGGGGAATGGCTACACCTTC. As protein: CASSLSDARGNGYTF.

J is TRBJ2-7 and V is TRBV4-3; no reliable D call. The CDR3 sequence is 14 residues long. CDR1 is LGHNA and CDR2 is YSLEER in the germline V gene. Trimming shortened V by 0 bases and J by 2 bases, and 8 bases separated the two germline ends. The CDR3 is CASSQEYSPYEQYF. CDR3 in DNA: TGCGCCAGCAGCCAAGAATACTCCCCCTACGAGCAGTACTTC.

This clonotype was observed many times. The chain employs TRBV15 and TRBJ1-5; D not certain. V gave up 0 bases and J gave up 0 bases, with 9 bases separating them. CDR3 length equals 16 residues. The germline V gene encodes CDR1 LNHNV and CDR2 YYDKDF (reference sequence). In nucleotides, the CDR3 is TGTGCCACCAGCAGAGATAAATGGGGTAGCAATCAGCCCCAGCATTTT. Translated: CATSRDKWGSNQPQHF.

This clonotype occurred many times. The CDR3 nucleotides read TGTGCCAGCAGTTACTCGATCGGGGACTACGAGCAGTACTTC. This sequence encodes CASSYSIGDYEQYF. The rearrangement uses TRBV6-5 and TRBJ2-7; tentatively, D is TRBD2 (5 bases). Germline CDR1 MNHEY, CDR2 SVGAGI. V lost 0 bases and J 3 bases, leaving 9 bases between the germline ends. The CDR3 has 14 residues.

This clonotype was counted between two and nine times. V and J are TRBV2 and TRBJ1-6; D is undetermined. V dropped 9 bases and J dropped 7 bases, with 13 bases sitting between them. The CDR3 is 13 residues long. Per germline, CDR1 SNHLY and CDR2 FYNNEI. CDR3 bases: TGTGCCAGTCGTCCAGGTCCGAATTCACCCCTCCACTTT. Translating gives CASRPGPNSPLHF.

Ten or more counts support this clonotype. The CDR3 DNA sequence: TGTGCCATCAGTGAGTTCCCGGAGAACTATGGCTACACCTTC. Its translation: CAISEFPENYGYTF. The chain uses TRBV10-3 and TRBJ1-2; D not certain. CDR3 size: 14 residues. V lost 1 base and J lost 2, with 8 bases in between. CDR1 is ENHRY, CDR2 SYGVKD, per germline.

This chain connects TRBV12-5 to TRBJ1-6; 8 bases line up with TRBD1. Germline-derived CDR1 and CDR2 are LGHNT and FRNRAP. Trimming took 1 base from V and 7 from J; bases not matched to a gene: 12. This CDR3 is 18 amino acids long. CDR3 coding DNA: TGTGCTAGTGGTTTGGCCAAGCCCGGACAGGGCCCAAATTCACCCCTCCACTTT. Amino acids: CASGLAKPGQGPNSPLHF.

This clonotype has just a few counts. CDR3 coding DNA: TGTGCCAGCAGCCGACTCGACAGGGCAGATACGCAGTATTTT. It yields the protein CASSRLDRADTQYF. The chain is built from TRBV11-3 and TRBJ2-3; 7 bases map to TRBD1. CDR3 length: 14 residues. V lost 5 bases, J lost 4 bases, and 6 bases stayed unmatched. Germline V gene lookup returns CDR1 SGHNT and CDR2 YENEEA.

This clonotype appeared a few times. The CDR3 loop is CASSLELAPDTQYF. The CDR3 DNA follows: TGTGCCAGCAGTCTTGAACTAGCCCCAGATACGCAGTATTTT. This chain joins TRBV12-3 or TRBV12-4 and TRBJ2-3; D possibly corresponds to TRBD2 (6 bases). The CDR3 spans 14 residues. Trimming removed 5 bases from V and 4 bases from J, with 13 bases in between.

The chain carries TRBV19 and TRBJ1-5; D gene unclear. Trimming removed 3 bases at V and 16 bases at J, with 19 bases between. The CDR3 totals 13 residues. The germline CDR1 and CDR2 sequences are LNHDA and SQIVND (reference sequence). The CDR3 sequence is CASSIGVEPPIHF. The CDR3 coding sequence is TGTGCCAGTAGTATCGGTGTCGAGCCTCCCATACATTTT.

This clonotype was observed a handful of times. V gene TRBV7-3 combines with J gene TRBJ1-6; TRBD1 agrees at 8 bases. V trimming: 1 base; J trimming: 6 bases; junction bases outside the gene matches: 8. The germline V gene has CDR1 SGHTA and CDR2 FQGTGA. The CDR3 covers 17 residues. CDR3: CASSLRGDRGGNSPLHF. The CDR3 DNA reads TGTGCCAGCAGCTTAAGAGGCGACAGGGGTGGTAATTCACCCCTCCACTTT.

The rearrangement uses TRBV20-1 and TRBJ2-5; the D gene could be TRBD1 or TRBD2 (5 bases each). The CDR3 has 14 residues. The V end was cut by 7 bases, the J end by 1 base, with 16 bases between. Germline loops: CDR1 DFQATT, CDR2 SNEGSKA (reference sequence). The CDR3 region has the DNA TGCAGTGTCTCTTCTCGGGGCGGCCAAGAGACCCAGTACTTC. Its translation is CSVSSRGGQETQYF.

The chain couples TRBV6-1 to TRBJ1-2, with D tentatively TRBD1 (6 bases). Trimming removed 0 bases at V and 6 bases at J, with 11 bases between. Per germline, CDR1 MNHNS and CDR2 SASEGT. There are 14 residues in the CDR3. The CDR3 protein is CASSEAGGRDGYTF. CDR3 coding DNA: TGTGCCAGCAGTGAAGCAGGGGGGAGAGATGGCTACACCTTC.

The rearrangement links TRBV4-2 to TRBJ2-3; D is possibly TRBD1 (5 bases). This CDR3 spans 16 amino acids. V was cut by 0 bases and J by 0 bases, with 10 bases left in between. Germline CDR1 reads LGHNA; CDR2 reads YNFKEQ. This CDR3 reads CASSQESGASTDTQYF. For the CDR3, the DNA is TGTGCCAGCAGCCAAGAGTCTGGGGCCAGCACAGATACGCAGTATTTT.